These 30 T cell receptor beta chains came from one sample sequenced in a study of Ad26.COV2.S vaccination and SARS-CoV-2 variants. Treatment of the sample: roughly 19 received Ad26.COV2.S at low or high dose, single or two shots; several received placebo; per-sample allocation not given. Sampling was done on day 63 after the first vaccine or placebo injection. Assay: immunoSEQ multiplex PCR; the TCRdb copy retains only in-frame clones and omits some. Of approximately 420,000 clones in the sample, 88% were seen once. Sample: peripheral blood, taken in a trial of Ad26.COV2.S vaccine versus placebo. Receptors were obtained from a person aged 18-60 years who received the Ad26.COV2.S COVID-19 vaccine or a placebo.

The chain has TRBV14 and TRBJ1-6; the D gene is possibly TRBD1 (5 bases). This CDR3 is 14 amino acids long. The germline V gene encodes CDR1 SGHDN and CDR2 FVKESK. Trimming shortened V by 4 bases and J by 7 bases, and 11 bases separated the two germline ends. The CDR3, as DNA: TGTGCCAGCAGCCTCCTGGAGGGGAATTCACCCCTCCACTTT. Translation gives CASSLLEGNSPLHF.

The V call is TRBV11-3, the J call TRBJ2-2; 8 bases align to TRBD2. The CDR3 is 18 amino acids. V gave up 0 bases and J gave up 6 bases; unmatched junction bases: 12. The germline V gene has CDR1 SGHNT and CDR2 YENEEA. CDR3 region: CASSLDAWVAGTSGELFF. Here the CDR3 DNA reads TGTGCCAGCAGCTTAGATGCGTGGGTAGCGGGGACCTCCGGGGAGCTGTTTTTT.

The chain combines TRBV19 with TRBJ1-3; D may be TRBD1 (6 bases). Looked up from germline, CDR1 is LNHDA and CDR2 is SQIVND (reference sequence). V lost 6 bases and J 4 bases, leaving 22 bases between the germline ends. This CDR3 is built from 17 residues. In DNA, the CDR3 is TGTGCCAGTAGCACTACTACCTCGGGACATTTCGGAAACACCATATATTTT. Its protein is CASSTTTSGHFGNTIYF. Based on the CDR3 plus reference TRBV19 and TRBJ1-3, the full variable domain is DGGITQSPKYLFRKEGQNVTLSCEQNLNHDAMYWYRQDPGQGLRLIYYSQIVNDFQKGDIAEGYSVSREKKESFPLTVTSAQKNPTAFYLCASSTTTSGHFGNTIYFGEGSWLTVV.

The CDR3 coding sequence is TGTGCCAGCAGTGACGACAGGGGCGGGGAAAAACTGTTTTTT. The encoded protein is CASSDDRGGEKLFF. The chain couples TRBV2 to TRBJ1-4; TRBD1 matches at 8 bases. The length of the CDR3 is 14 residues. Germline loops: CDR1 SNHLY, CDR2 FYNNEI. J was trimmed by 8 bases and V by 3 bases; bases with no gene match: 5. Combining the CDR3 with reference TRBV2 and TRBJ1-4 gives the whole variable domain EPEVTQTPSHQVTQMGQEVILRCVPISNHLYFYWYRQILGQKVEFLVSFYNNEISEKSEIFDDQFSVERPDGSNFTLKIRSTKLEDSAMYFCASSDDRGGEKLFFGSGTQLSVL.

This sequence joins TRBV28 and TRBJ1-1; TRBD1 agrees at 11 bases. V shed 3 bases and J 8 bases; nucleotides not matched to a gene: 8. Germline-derived CDR1 and CDR2 are MDHEN and SYDVKM. The CDR3 has 15 amino acids. The CDR3 region is CASSLWTGGVLEAFF. Here the CDR3 DNA reads TGTGCCAGCAGTTTGTGGACAGGGGGCGTATTGGAAGCTTTCTTT.

This chain joins TRBV5-1 and TRBJ2-5, with 7 bases identical to TRBD1. Germline V gene sequence: CDR1 SGHRS, CDR2 YFSETQ. The CDR3 is 14 residues long. V lost 3 bases, J lost 2 bases, and 4 bases stayed unmatched. The CDR3 region is CASSSGQAQETQYF. The CDR3 bases are TGCGCCAGCAGCTCAGGACAGGCTCAAGAGACCCAGTACTTC.

V and J are TRBV7-3 and TRBJ2-2, with D perhaps being TRBD1 or TRBD2 (5 bases each). V lost 5 bases and J 1 base, leaving 11 bases between the germline ends. Per the germline V gene, CDR1 is SGHTA and CDR2 is FQGTGA. This CDR3 has 15 amino acids. The CDR3 DNA reads TGTGCCAGCAGCCCCGGGACCAGGAACACCGGGGAGCTGTTTTTT. It translates to CASSPGTRNTGELFF.

The V call is TRBV11-2, the J call TRBJ1-3, with TRBD1 matching 7 bases. The CDR3 has 15 amino acids. Germline V CDR1 and CDR2: SGHAT, FQNNGV. The trim removed 3 bases at V and 0 bases at J, leaving 2 bases unmatched. The CDR3 region is CASSFNRGSGNTIYF. As DNA, the CDR3 is TGTGCCAGCAGCTTTAACAGGGGCTCTGGAAACACCATATATTTT.

This sequence joins TRBV15 and TRBJ1-5; 9 nucleotides agree with TRBD1. The CDR3 totals 16 residues. Germline CDR1 is LNHNV and CDR2 is YYDKDF (reference sequence). J was trimmed by 6 bases and V by 4 bases; bases with no gene match: 10. As DNA, the CDR3 is TGTGCCACCAGCACCCTCCGGACAGGGGTCAGTCAGCCCCAGCATTTT. This gives the protein CATSTLRTGVSQPQHF. The full variable domain, with the rest looked up from reference TRBV15 and TRBJ1-5, is DAMVIQNPRYQVTQFGKPVTLSCSQTLNHNVMYWYQQKSSQAPKLLFHYYDKDFNNEADTPDNFQSRRPNTSFCFLDIRSPGLGDTAMYLCATSTLRTGVSQPQHFGDGTRLSIL.

This clone has just one count. V is TRBV7-2 and J is TRBJ2-7; 9 bases map to TRBD2. V dropped 1 base and J dropped 5; count of bases not matched to a gene: 6. The CDR3 is 15 amino acids. CDR1 SGHTA and CDR2 FQGNSA come from the germline V gene. The CDR3 DNA follows: TGTGCCAGCAGCTTAGGAGGGACTAGCACCGACGAGCAGTACTTC. Its translation: CASSLGGTSTDEQYF.

This clone came up a few times. The chain carries TRBV7-2 and TRBJ1-1; the D gene is possibly TRBD1 (5 bases). The length of the CDR3 is 16 residues. With 2 bases removed from V and 2 bases from J, the gap between germline ends came to 15 bases. Germline-derived CDR1 and CDR2 are SGHTA and FQGNSA. The chain's CDR3 is CASSLSRGAGNTEAFF. DNA for the CDR3: TGTGCCAGCAGCTTAAGTCGAGGGGCCGGTAACACTGAAGCTTTCTTT.

V is TRBV11-1 and J is TRBJ2-5; TRBD1 aligns across 8 bases. Trimming at V came to 4 bases and at J to 0 bases, leaving 4 bases not matched to a gene. CDR1 and CDR2 (germline): SGHAT, FQDESV (reference sequence). The CDR3 runs 15 residues. The CDR3 bases are TGTGCCAGCAGCTCCTCGGACAGGGACCAAGAGACCCAGTACTTC. Its protein product is CASSSSDRDQETQYF.

The chain is built from TRBV27 and TRBJ2-2; a possible D gene is TRBD2 (6 bases). The CDR3 has 17 amino acids. Germline V gene sequence: CDR1 MNHEY, CDR2 SMNVEV (reference sequence). Trimming removed 0 bases from V and 0 bases from J, with 11 bases in between. This chain's CDR3 is CASSLSLALANTGELFF. CDR3 DNA: TGTGCCAGCAGTTTATCCCTAGCGCTCGCGAACACCGGGGAGCTGTTTTTT.

The V gene is TRBV3-1 (or the pseudogene TRBV3-2), the J gene TRBJ2-7, with no clear D. CDR3 length: 15 residues. Between the trimmed V and J ends, which lost 0 bases and 7 bases, there was a span of 16 bases. Germline values: CDR1 LGHDT, CDR2 YNNKEL (reference sequence). CDR3 in DNA: TGTGCCAGCAGCCAAGATACCCGCCGGGCGAAGGAGCAGTACTTC. Its translation: CASSQDTRRAKEQYF.

The chain employs TRBV6-5 and TRBJ1-5; possible D gene TRBD1, 6 bases. The CDR3 consists of 15 residues. Trimming removed 8 bases at V and 1 base at J, with 15 bases between. Germline V gene data show CDR1 as MNHEY and CDR2 as SVGAGI. CDR3 nucleotides: TGTGCCAGCCGGAGGGGGAAGGGGAGCAATCAGCCCCAGCATTTT. It encodes CASRRGKGSNQPQHF.

The genes are TRBV15 and TRBJ2-3; TRBD2 might be the D (6 bases). This CDR3 is 18 amino acids long. The germline V gene has CDR1 LNHNV and CDR2 YYDKDF (reference sequence). The germline V and J ends were trimmed by 1 base and 0 bases, with 17 bases remaining between them. CDR3 region: CATSRGAFSRGSTDTQYF. CDR3 coding DNA: TGTGCCACCAGCAGAGGTGCTTTTTCGCGGGGCAGCACAGATACGCAGTATTTT.

The V gene is TRBV4-3, the J gene TRBJ2-3; D perhaps matches TRBD1 (7 bases). Trimming pared 3 bases from V and 5 bases from J, leaving 24 bases between. The CDR3 runs to 18 residues. Germline values: CDR1 LGHNA, CDR2 YSLEER. CDR3 region: CASSQAQTGRSPGDTQYF. The CDR3 DNA reads as TGCGCCAGCAGCCAGGCTCAGACAGGGAGGAGTCCAGGAGATACGCAGTATTTT.

This sequence joins TRBV24-1 and TRBJ2-3; 12 bases line up with TRBD2. The CDR3 spans 18 residues. Germline V CDR1 and CDR2: KGHDR, SFDVKD. Unmatched junction bases numbered 8, after V lost 4 bases and J lost 1 base. For the CDR3, the DNA is TGTGCCACCAGTGACCCTAGCGGGGGGGTCGTTCGCACAGATACGCAGTATTTT. Its protein is CATSDPSGGVVRTDTQYF.

This chain uses TRBV9 with TRBJ2-7; 11 nucleotides line up with TRBD1. The CDR3 extends over 15 amino acids. V shed 3 bases, J shed 2 bases, and the junction held 4 bases outside the gene matches. From germline, CDR1 is SGDLS and CDR2 YYNGEE. The CDR3: CASSEGQGATYEQYF. As DNA, the CDR3 is TGTGCCAGCAGCGAAGGACAGGGGGCCACCTACGAGCAGTACTTC.

J is TRBJ2-5 and V is TRBV15; D may correspond to TRBD1 or TRBD2 (5 bases each). V was trimmed by 4 bases and J by 5 bases, leaving 17 bases between them. The V gene's germline CDR1 is LNHNV and CDR2 YYDKDF (reference sequence). This CDR3 is built from 15 residues. The CDR3 protein is CATSNFRDLMETQYF. The DNA for the CDR3 is TGTGCCACCAGCAACTTCCGGGACCTAATGGAGACCCAGTACTTC.

The J gene is TRBJ1-6, the V gene TRBV15; D not certain. The V gene's germline CDR1 is LNHNV and CDR2 YYDKDF (reference sequence). The CDR3 totals 15 residues. The V end lost 0 bases, the J end lost 7 bases, and 10 bases lay between the germline ends. The CDR3 reads CATSRDGSLNSPLHF. For the CDR3, the DNA is TGTGCCACCAGCAGAGACGGCAGCCTCAATTCACCCCTCCACTTT.

V gene TRBV5-4 combines with J gene TRBJ2-2; D may correspond to TRBD1 or TRBD2 (5 bases each). Germline CDR1 is SGHNT and CDR2 is YYREEE (reference sequence). The germline V and J ends were trimmed by 3 bases and 3 bases, with 12 bases remaining between them. The length of the CDR3 is 15 residues. CDR3 in DNA: TGTGCCAGCAGCTCAGAAGGGGAGTACACCGGGGAGCTGTTTTTT. Translation gives CASSSEGEYTGELFF.

The chain employs TRBV29-1 and TRBJ2-7, with D hard to call. The germline V and J ends were trimmed by 6 bases and 2 bases, with 11 bases remaining between them. The CDR3 runs 12 residues. Germline V gene lookup returns CDR1 SQVTM and CDR2 ANQGSEA. CDR3 DNA: TGCAGCGTCTTGACATCGCCCTACGAGCAGTACTTC. This translates into CSVLTSPYEQYF.

The V and J genes are TRBV6-4 and TRBJ2-1; TRBD2 agrees at 11 bases. J was trimmed by 8 bases and V by 0 bases; bases with no gene match: 9. The germline CDR1 and CDR2 sequences are MRHNA and SNTAGT. This CDR3 is built from 17 residues. CDR3 DNA: TGTGCCAGCAGTGACTCGATTAGCGGGGGGGATGTCGATGAGCAGTTCTTC. Translated, it gives CASSDSISGGDVDEQFF.

The J gene is TRBJ1-2, the V gene TRBV6-5; maybe TRBD1 (5 bases). Trimming pared 4 bases from V and 8 bases from J, leaving 14 bases between. Germline lookup yields CDR1 MNHEY and CDR2 SVGAGI. The CDR3 has 13 residues. Written as DNA, the CDR3 is TGTGCCAGCAGTTCCTCCAGGGCGGAGGGCTACACCTTC. Residues: CASSSSRAEGYTF.

The chain uses TRBV7-2 and TRBJ2-5; D remains ambiguous. V lost 2 bases, J lost 0 bases, and 7 bases lay in between. The CDR3 has 14 amino acids. Germline V lookup: CDR1 SGHTA, CDR2 FQGNSA. This chain's CDR3 is CASSLSSNQETQYF. CDR3 coding DNA: TGTGCCAGCAGCTTAAGTTCTAACCAAGAGACCCAGTACTTC. Full variable domain (outside the CDR3, taken from reference TRBV7-2 and TRBJ2-5): GAGVSQSPSNKVTEKGKDVELRCDPISGHTALYWYRQSLGQGLEFLIYFQGNSAPDKSGLPSDRFSAERTGGSVSTLTIQRTQQEDSAVYLCASSLSSNQETQYFGPGTRLLVL.

This sequence joins TRBV18 and TRBJ2-3; 7 bases line up with TRBD2. V was pared by 4 bases and J by 0 bases, with 7 bases of the junction left unmatched. This CDR3 has 16 amino acids. Germline V gene data show CDR1 as KGHSH and CDR2 as LQKENI. CDR3 DNA sequence: TGTGCCAGCTCACACCTTGGCGGGGGTAGCACAGATACGCAGTATTTT. It translates to CASSHLGGGSTDTQYF.

This chain connects TRBV25-1 to TRBJ1-6; D remains unclear. Deletions cut 3 bases from V and 9 bases from J, with 12 bases between. The CDR3 runs 14 residues. CDR1 is MGHDK and CDR2 is SYGVNS in the germline V gene. In nucleotides, the CDR3 is TGTGCCAGCAGTGATTTACTGCTTGGTTCACCCCTCCACTTT. It codes for CASSDLLLGSPLHF. The full variable domain, in which reference TRBV25-1 and TRBJ1-6 provide the parts outside the CDR3, is EADIYQTPRYLVIGTGKKITLECSQTMGHDKMYWYQQDPGMELHLIHYSYGVNSTEKGDLSSESTVSRIRTEHFPLTLESARPSHTSQYLCASSDLLLGSPLHFGNGTRLTVT.

This sequence joins TRBV9 and TRBJ2-5; a weak D match, TRBD1 (6 bases). Germline V gene sequence: CDR1 SGDLS, CDR2 YYNGEE. V was trimmed by 3 bases and J by 2 bases, leaving 14 bases between them. The CDR3 is made up of 15 amino acids. The DNA of the CDR3 is TGTGCCAGCAGCGAGGGCGGACAGCCTCAAGAGACCCAGTACTTC. Amino acids: CASSEGGQPQETQYF.

The rearrangement joins TRBV28 to TRBJ1-2, with 7 bases lining up with TRBD1. The V segment lost 6 bases and the J segment 2 bases; nucleotides outside the gene matches: 6. This CDR3 is 14 amino acids long. CDR1 is MDHEN and CDR2 is SYDVKM in the germline V gene. The CDR3 reads CASREPGQNYGYTF. Written as DNA, the CDR3 is TGTGCCAGCAGAGAGCCGGGACAGAACTATGGCTACACCTTC.